The next 14 T cell receptor beta chains were all read from a single sample in a study of radiation and T cells in renal cell carcinoma. The treatment is: 15 Gy SBRT to primary tumor, nephrectomy 4 weeks later. Generated by immunoSEQ multiplex PCR, the TCRdb table keeps only in-frame clones and is missing some. The sample lists 15,000 to 20,000 clones, around 50% occurring once. Sequenced material: tumor tissue, taken from a patient whose treatment included radiotherapy and nephrectomy. These receptors originate from a woman in her sixties with renal cell carcinoma.

This clone is a singleton in its sample. The chain carries TRBV11-2 and TRBJ2-7, with D possibly called TRBD1 or TRBD2 (6 bases each). The germline V gene encodes CDR1 SGHAT and CDR2 FQNNGV. V gave up 0 bases and J gave up 6 bases, with 15 bases separating them. This CDR3 spans 15 amino acids. The CDR3 loop is CASSLEGGGIGEQYF. CDR3 nucleotides: TGTGCCAGCAGCTTAGAAGGAGGGGGTATCGGCGAGCAGTACTTC.

This clone was recorded once. The V and J genes are TRBV25-1 and TRBJ2-2, with 8 bases lining up with TRBD1. The CDR3 has 16 residues. V trimming: 5 bases; J trimming: 4 bases; junction bases outside the gene matches: 9. Germline V CDR1 and CDR2: MGHDK, SYGVNS. CDR3 in amino acids: CASSFSGTGFTGELFF. As DNA, the CDR3 is TGTGCCAGCAGTTTCAGTGGGACAGGATTCACCGGGGAGCTGTTTTTT. Looking up the rest from reference TRBV25-1 and TRBJ2-2 gives the full variable domain: EADIYQTPRYLVIGTGKKITLECSQTMGHDKMYWYQQDPGMELHLIHYSYGVNSTEKGDLSSESTVSRIRTEHFPLTLESARPSHTSQYLCASSFSGTGFTGELFFGEGSRLTVL.

The chain uses TRBV6-6 and TRBJ1-2, with D unclear. CDR3 size: 12 residues. Germline V CDR1 and CDR2: MNHNY, SVGAGI (reference sequence). V dropped 6 bases and J dropped 4 bases, with 9 bases sitting between them. The CDR3 region has the DNA TGTGCCAGCAGGGCACTGGGCTATGGCTACACCTTC. It specifies CASRALGYGYTF.

The rearrangement joins TRBV5-1 to TRBJ1-6; possibly TRBD1 for D (6 bases). This CDR3 is built from 17 residues. V was trimmed by 4 bases and J by 9 bases, leaving 23 bases between them. Germline loops: CDR1 SGHRS, CDR2 YFSETQ. CDR3 nucleotides: TGCGCCAGCAGCCCTGGCGGGGGGGCGAAAAGCAGTTCACCCCTCCACTTT. This codes for CASSPGGGAKSSSPLHF. Full variable domain (outside the CDR3, taken from reference TRBV5-1 and TRBJ1-6): KAGVTQTPRYLIKTRGQQVTLSCSPISGHRSVSWYQQTPGQGLQFLFEYFSETQRNKGNFPGRFSGRQFSNSRSEMNVSTLELGDSALYLCASSPGGGAKSSSPLHFGNGTRLTVT.

This clone showed up many times. The V gene is TRBV5-1, the J gene TRBJ2-3; 10 bases map to TRBD2. This CDR3 has 17 amino acids. Per germline, CDR1 SGHRS and CDR2 YFSETQ. V gave up 0 bases and J gave up 4 bases; unmatched junction bases: 8. DNA for the CDR3: TGCGCCAGCAGCTTGGTCCCTAGCGGGGGTGGCGCAGATACGCAGTATTTT. Amino acid sequence: CASSLVPSGGGADTQYF.

This clone was seen a handful of times. The V gene is TRBV27, the J gene TRBJ1-2; maybe TRBD1 (6 bases). The ends were cut back, 6 bases at V and 3 bases at J, with 23 bases in the middle. Per germline, CDR1 MNHEY and CDR2 SMNVEV (reference sequence). The CDR3 runs 17 residues. CDR3 coding DNA: TGTGCCAGCAGCCTCGTCGCAGTCGGGGGGCTAGACTATGGCTACACCTTC. The encoded protein is CASSLVAVGGLDYGYTF.

This clone has just a few counts. The rearrangement joins TRBV27 to TRBJ1-4, with TRBD1 as a possible D gene (6 bases). CDR3 length: 17 amino acids. Germline CDR1 MNHEY, CDR2 SMNVEV (reference sequence). V was shortened by 6 bases and J by 5 bases, with 22 bases between the two germline ends. CDR3 sequence: CASSRTRTAGFNEKLFF. The CDR3 nucleotides read TGTGCCAGCAGCAGAACGCGGACAGCCGGCTTCAATGAAAAACTGTTTTTT.

The chain carries TRBV6-5 and TRBJ1-1; D gene uncertain. Per germline, CDR1 MNHEY and CDR2 SVGAGI. The ends were cut back, 0 bases at V and 9 bases at J, with 11 bases in the middle. The CDR3 totals 13 residues. CDR3 nucleotide sequence: TGTGCCAGCAGTTACTCCTCCGGACTACAAGCTTTCTTT. Translating gives CASSYSSGLQAFF.

This sequence joins TRBV10-3 and TRBJ2-7; 12 bases are shared with TRBD2. Per the germline V gene, CDR1 is ENHRY and CDR2 is SYGVKD. Losses at the gene ends were 0 bases for V and 2 bases for J; bases not matched to a gene: 8. CDR3 size: 18 residues. CDR3 nucleotides: TGTGCCATCAGTGAGTCGATGGCTAGCGGGAGGGCCCCCTACGAGCAGTACTTC. It specifies CAISESMASGRAPYEQYF.

This sequence joins TRBV27 and TRBJ1-2; the match to TRBD1 covers 7 bases. The CDR3 has 13 amino acids. Germline loops: CDR1 MNHEY, CDR2 SMNVEV (reference sequence). The ends lost 5 bases at V and 4 bases at J; junction bases unmatched: 4. CDR3 amino acids: CASSLGTAYGYTF. CDR3 DNA: TGTGCCAGCAGTCTGGGGACAGCCTATGGCTACACCTTC.

With respect to this clone: Given a far larger clone just one base away, this is likely a sequencing read error. The chain recombines TRBV5-6 with TRBJ2-1; 7 nucleotides agree with TRBD2. The germline V gene encodes CDR1 SGHDT and CDR2 YYEEEE. The CDR3 is made up of 16 amino acids. Trimming cost V 1 base and J 4 bases; bases outside gene matches: 8. The CDR3 spells CASSLRSSGLYNEQFF. The CDR3 region has the DNA TGTGCCAGCAGCTTGAGGTCTAGCGGACTATACAATGAGCAGTTCTTC.

This clone was observed a handful of times. This chain connects TRBV5-1 to TRBJ2-2, with 8 nucleotides matching TRBD1. CDR1 and CDR2 from the germline V gene are SGHRS and YFSETQ. The CDR3 is made up of 16 amino acids. V shed 0 bases and J 3 bases; nucleotides not matched to a gene: 4. Here the CDR3 DNA reads TGCGCCAGCAGCTTGGACAGGGGGGAGTACACCGGGGAGCTGTTTTTT. Its protein is CASSLDRGEYTGELFF. The whole variable domain, filled in from reference TRBV5-1 and TRBJ2-2, reads KAGVTQTPRYLIKTRGQQVTLSCSPISGHRSVSWYQQTPGQGLQFLFEYFSETQRNKGNFPGRFSGRQFSNSRSEMNVSTLELGDSALYLCASSLDRGEYTGELFFGEGSRLTVL.

The chain carries TRBV7-2 and TRBJ2-7, with no clear D. The CDR3 is 13 residues long. The V gene's germline CDR1 is SGHTA and CDR2 FQGNSA. Trimming removed 1 base at V and 7 bases at J, with 11 bases between. This chain's CDR3 is CASSLEVVSEQYF. In DNA form, the CDR3 reads TGTGCCAGCAGCTTAGAGGTTGTTTCTGAGCAGTACTTC.

V gene TRBV27 combines with J gene TRBJ1-6; D is perhaps TRBD1 (6 bases). The CDR3 extends over 16 amino acids. Germline V gives CDR1 MNHEY, CDR2 SMNVEV (reference sequence). Trimming cost V 0 bases and J 8 bases, with 14 bases left between them. The CDR3 spells CASSLSRGAGYSPLHF. CDR3 DNA: TGTGCCAGCAGTTTATCGAGGGGGGCCGGCTATTCACCCCTCCACTTT.